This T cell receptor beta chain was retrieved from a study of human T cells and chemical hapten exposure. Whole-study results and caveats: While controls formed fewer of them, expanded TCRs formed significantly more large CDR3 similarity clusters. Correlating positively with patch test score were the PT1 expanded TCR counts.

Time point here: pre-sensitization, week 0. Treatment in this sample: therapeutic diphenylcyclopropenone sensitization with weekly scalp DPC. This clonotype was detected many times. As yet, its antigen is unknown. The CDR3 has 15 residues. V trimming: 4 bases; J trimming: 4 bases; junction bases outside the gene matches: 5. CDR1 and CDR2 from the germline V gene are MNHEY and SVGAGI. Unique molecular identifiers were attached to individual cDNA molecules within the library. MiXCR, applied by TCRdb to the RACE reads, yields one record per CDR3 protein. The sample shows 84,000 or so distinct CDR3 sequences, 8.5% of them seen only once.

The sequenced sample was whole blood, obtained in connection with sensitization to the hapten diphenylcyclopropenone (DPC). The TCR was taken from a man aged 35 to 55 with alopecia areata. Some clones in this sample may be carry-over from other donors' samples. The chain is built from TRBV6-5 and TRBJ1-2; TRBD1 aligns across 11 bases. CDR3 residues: CASSWTGGLVYGYTF. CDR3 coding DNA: TGTGCCAGCAGTTGGACAGGGGGCCTCGTCTATGGCTACACCTTC.